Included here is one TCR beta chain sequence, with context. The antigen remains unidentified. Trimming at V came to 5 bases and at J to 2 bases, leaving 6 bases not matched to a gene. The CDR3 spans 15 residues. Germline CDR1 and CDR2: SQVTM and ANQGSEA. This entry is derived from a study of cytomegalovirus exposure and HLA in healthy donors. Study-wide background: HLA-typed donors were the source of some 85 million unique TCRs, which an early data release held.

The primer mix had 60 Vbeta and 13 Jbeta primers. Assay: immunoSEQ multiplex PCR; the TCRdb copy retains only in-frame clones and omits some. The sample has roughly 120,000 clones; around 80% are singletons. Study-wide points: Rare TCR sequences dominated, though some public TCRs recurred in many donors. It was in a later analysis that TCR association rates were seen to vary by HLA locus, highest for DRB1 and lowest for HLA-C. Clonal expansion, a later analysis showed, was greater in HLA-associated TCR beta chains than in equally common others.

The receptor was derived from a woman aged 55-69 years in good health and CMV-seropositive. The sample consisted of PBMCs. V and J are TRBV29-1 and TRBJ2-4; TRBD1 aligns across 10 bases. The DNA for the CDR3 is TGCAGCGTTCATAGGGGACAGGGGACCAAAAACATTCAGTACTTC. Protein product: CSVHRGQGTKNIQYF. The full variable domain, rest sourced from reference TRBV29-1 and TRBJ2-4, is SAVISQKPSRDICQRGTSLTIQCQVDSQVTMMFWYRQQPGQSLTLIATANQGSEATYESGFVIDKFPISRPNLTFSTLTVSNMSPEDSSIYLCSVHRGQGTKNIQYFGAGTRLSVL.